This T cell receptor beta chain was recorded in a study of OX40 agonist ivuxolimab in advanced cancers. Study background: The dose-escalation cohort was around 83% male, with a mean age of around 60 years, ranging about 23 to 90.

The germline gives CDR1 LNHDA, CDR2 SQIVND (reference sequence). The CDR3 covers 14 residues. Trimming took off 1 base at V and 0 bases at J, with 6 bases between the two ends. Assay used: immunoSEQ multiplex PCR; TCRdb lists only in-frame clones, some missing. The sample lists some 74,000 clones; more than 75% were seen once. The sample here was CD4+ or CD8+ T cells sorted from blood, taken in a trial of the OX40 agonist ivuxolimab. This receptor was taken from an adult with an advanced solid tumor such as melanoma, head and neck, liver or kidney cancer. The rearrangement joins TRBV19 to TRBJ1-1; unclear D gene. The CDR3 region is CASSIVGMNTEAFF. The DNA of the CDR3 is TGTGCCAGTAGTATAGTGGGGATGAACACTGAAGCTTTCTTT.